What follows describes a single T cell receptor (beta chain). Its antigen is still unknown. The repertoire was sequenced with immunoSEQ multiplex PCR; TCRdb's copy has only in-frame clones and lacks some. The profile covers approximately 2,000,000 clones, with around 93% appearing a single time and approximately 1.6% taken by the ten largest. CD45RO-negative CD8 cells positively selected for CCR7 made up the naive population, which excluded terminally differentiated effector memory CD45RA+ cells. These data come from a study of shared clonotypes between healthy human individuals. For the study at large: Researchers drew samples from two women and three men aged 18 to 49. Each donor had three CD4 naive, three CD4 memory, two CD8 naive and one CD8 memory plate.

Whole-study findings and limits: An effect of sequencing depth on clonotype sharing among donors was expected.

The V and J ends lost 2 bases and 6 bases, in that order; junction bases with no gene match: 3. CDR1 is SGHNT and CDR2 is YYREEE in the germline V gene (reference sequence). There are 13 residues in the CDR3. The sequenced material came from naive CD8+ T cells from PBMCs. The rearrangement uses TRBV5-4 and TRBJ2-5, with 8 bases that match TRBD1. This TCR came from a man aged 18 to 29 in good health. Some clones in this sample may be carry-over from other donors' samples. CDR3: CASSFDRGQTQYF. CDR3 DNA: TGTGCCAGCAGCTTTGACAGGGGACAGACCCAGTACTTC.